The sequence of this T cell receptor beta chain was determined in a study of OX40 agonist ivuxolimab in advanced cancers. Overall study: Three patients had partial responses: one hepatocellular carcinoma, two cutaneous melanoma.

Produced via immunoSEQ multiplex PCR; TCRdb's table is partial and in-frame only. The profile shows about 61,000 clones, 75% to 90% of them singletons. From germline, CDR1 is LNHNV and CDR2 YYDKDF (reference sequence). The CDR3 loop spans 14 amino acids. V was shortened by 5 bases and J by 1 base, with 8 bases between the two germline ends. This clone was counted between two and nine times. This TCR came from an adult with an advanced solid tumor such as melanoma, head and neck, liver or kidney cancer. V is TRBV15 and J is TRBJ2-2, with TRBD2 as a possible D gene (5 bases). The specimen comprised CD4+ or CD8+ T cells sorted from blood, sampled in a trial of the OX40 agonist ivuxolimab. Here the CDR3 reads CATSDEGNTGELFF. The CDR3 DNA follows: TGTGCCACCAGCGATGAGGGGAACACCGGGGAGCTGTTTTTT.